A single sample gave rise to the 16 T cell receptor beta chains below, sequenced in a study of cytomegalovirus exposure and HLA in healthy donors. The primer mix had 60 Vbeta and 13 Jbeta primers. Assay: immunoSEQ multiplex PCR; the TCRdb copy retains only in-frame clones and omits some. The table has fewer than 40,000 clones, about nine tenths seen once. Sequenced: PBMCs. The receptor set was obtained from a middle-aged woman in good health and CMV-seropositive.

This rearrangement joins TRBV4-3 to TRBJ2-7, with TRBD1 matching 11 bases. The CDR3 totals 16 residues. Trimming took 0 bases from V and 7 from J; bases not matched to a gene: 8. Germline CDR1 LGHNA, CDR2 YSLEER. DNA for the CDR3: TGCGCCAGCAGCCAAGATAGGTGGGGACAGGGGGGTGAGCAGTACTTC. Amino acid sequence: CASSQDRWGQGGEQYF.

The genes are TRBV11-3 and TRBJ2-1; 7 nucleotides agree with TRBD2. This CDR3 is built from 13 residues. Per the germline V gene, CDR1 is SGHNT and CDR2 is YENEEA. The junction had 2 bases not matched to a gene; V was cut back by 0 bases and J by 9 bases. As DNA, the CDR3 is TGTGCCAGCAGCTTAGACCGCGGGGGTGAGCAGTTCTTC. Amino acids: CASSLDRGGEQFF. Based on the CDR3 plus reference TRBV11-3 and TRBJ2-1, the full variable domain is EAGVVQSPRYKIIEKKQPVAFWCNPISGHNTLYWYLQNLGQGPELLIRYENEEAVDDSQLPKDRFSAERLKGVDSTLKIQPAELGDSAVYLCASSLDRGGEQFFGPGTRLTVL.

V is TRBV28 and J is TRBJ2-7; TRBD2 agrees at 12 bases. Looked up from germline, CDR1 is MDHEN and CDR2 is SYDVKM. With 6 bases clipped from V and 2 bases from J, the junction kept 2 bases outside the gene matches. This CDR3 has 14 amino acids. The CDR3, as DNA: TGTGCCAGCAGCCTAGCGGGGGGGACCTACGAGCAGTACTTC. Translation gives CASSLAGGTYEQYF.

The CDR3 DNA follows: TGTGCCAGCAGCGAGACAGAGGCTGGGGCCAACGTCCTGACTTTC. Translated: CASSETEAGANVLTF. This sequence joins TRBV4-2 and TRBJ2-6; perhaps TRBD1 as D (5 bases). Between the trimmed V and J ends, which lost 5 bases and 2 bases, there was a span of 10 bases. CDR1 and CDR2 from the germline V gene are LGHNA and YNFKEQ. The CDR3 contains 15 residues.

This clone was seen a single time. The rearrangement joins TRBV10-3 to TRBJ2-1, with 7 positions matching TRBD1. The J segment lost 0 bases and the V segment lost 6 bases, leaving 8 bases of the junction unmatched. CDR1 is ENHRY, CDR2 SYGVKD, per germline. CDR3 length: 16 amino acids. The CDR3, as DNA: TGTGCCATCAGCCCGAGACAGGGCAGCTCCTACAATGAGCAGTTCTTC. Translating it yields CAISPRQGSSYNEQFF.

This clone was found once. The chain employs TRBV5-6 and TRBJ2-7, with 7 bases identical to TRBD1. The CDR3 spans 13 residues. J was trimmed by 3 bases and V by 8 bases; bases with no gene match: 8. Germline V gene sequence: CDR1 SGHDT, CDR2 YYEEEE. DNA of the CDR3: TGTGCCAGTCACAGGGGCGAGGGCTACGAGCAGTACTTC. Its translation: CASHRGEGYEQYF.

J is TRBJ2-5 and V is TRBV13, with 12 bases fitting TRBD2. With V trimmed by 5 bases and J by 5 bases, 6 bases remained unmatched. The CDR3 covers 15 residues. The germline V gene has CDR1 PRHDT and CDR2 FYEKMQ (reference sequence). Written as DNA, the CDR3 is TGTGCCAGCAGCCCAGGGACTAGCGGGTGGGAGACCCAGTACTTC. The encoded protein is CASSPGTSGWETQYF.

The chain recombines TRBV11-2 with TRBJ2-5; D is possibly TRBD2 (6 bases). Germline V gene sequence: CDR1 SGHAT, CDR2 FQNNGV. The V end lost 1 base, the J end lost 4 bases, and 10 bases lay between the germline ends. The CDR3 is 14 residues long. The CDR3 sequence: CASSLVLEGETQYF. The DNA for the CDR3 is TGTGCCAGCAGCTTAGTATTGGAGGGAGAGACCCAGTACTTC.

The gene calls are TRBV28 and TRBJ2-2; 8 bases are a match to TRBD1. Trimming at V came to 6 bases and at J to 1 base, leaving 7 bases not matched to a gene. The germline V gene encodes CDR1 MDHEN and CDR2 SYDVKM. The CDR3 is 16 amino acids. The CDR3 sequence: CASSPLGTGNTGELFF. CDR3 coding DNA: TGTGCCAGCAGCCCTCTGGGGACAGGGAACACCGGGGAGCTGTTTTTT.

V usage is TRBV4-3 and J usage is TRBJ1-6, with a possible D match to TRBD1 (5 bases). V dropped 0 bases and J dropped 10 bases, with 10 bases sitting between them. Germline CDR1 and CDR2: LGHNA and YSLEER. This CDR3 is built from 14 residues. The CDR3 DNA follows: TGCGCCAGCAGCCAAGACAGGGTGGGATCACCCCTCCACTTT. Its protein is CASSQDRVGSPLHF.

The CDR3 reads CATLSNPGQGAVQQYF. The DNA of the CDR3 is TGTGCCACCTTGAGTAACCCGGGACAGGGTGCTGTCCAGCAGTACTTC. The V call is TRBV10-3, the J call TRBJ2-7; 9 bases fit TRBD1. The CDR3 is made up of 16 amino acids. With 10 bases clipped from V and 8 bases from J, the junction kept 21 bases outside the gene matches. Germline V gene lookup returns CDR1 ENHRY and CDR2 SYGVKD.

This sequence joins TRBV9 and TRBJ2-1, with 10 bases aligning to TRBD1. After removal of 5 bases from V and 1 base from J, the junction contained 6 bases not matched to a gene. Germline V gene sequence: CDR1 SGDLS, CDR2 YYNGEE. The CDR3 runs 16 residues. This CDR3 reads CASSYDRGQSYNEQFF. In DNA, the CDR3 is TGTGCCAGCAGTTACGACAGGGGGCAGTCCTACAATGAGCAGTTCTTC.

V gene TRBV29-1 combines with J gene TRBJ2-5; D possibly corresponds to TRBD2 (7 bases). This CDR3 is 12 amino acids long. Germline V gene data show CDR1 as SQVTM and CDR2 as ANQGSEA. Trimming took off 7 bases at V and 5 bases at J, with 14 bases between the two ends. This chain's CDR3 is CSAEGGSETQYF. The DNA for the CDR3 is TGCAGCGCCGAGGGGGGGTCGGAGACCCAGTACTTC.

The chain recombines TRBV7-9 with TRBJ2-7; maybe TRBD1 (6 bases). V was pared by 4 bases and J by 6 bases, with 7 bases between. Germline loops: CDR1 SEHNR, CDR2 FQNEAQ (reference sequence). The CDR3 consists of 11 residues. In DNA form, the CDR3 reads TGTGCCAGCAGCTCAGGGGTCGAGCAGTACTTC. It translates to CASSSGVEQYF.

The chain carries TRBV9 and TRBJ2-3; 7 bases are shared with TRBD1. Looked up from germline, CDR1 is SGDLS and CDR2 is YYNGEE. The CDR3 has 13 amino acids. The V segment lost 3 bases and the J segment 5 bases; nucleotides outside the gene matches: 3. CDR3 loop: CASSGQGRDTQYF. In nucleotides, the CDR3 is TGTGCCAGCAGCGGACAGGGAAGAGATACGCAGTATTTT. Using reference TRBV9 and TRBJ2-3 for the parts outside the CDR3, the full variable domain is DSGVTQTPKHLITATGQRVTLRCSPRSGDLSVYWYQQSLDQGLQFLIQYYNGEERAKGNILERFSAQQFPDLHSELNLSSLELGDSALYFCASSGQGRDTQYFGPGTRLTVL.

The CDR3 sequence is CASSEGRFTGELFF. The CDR3 coding sequence is TGCGCCAGCAGCGAGGGCAGATTCACCGGGGAGCTGTTTTTT. J is TRBJ2-2 and V is TRBV4-3; D is possibly TRBD2 (5 bases). Trimming pared 5 bases from V and 4 bases from J, leaving 11 bases between. Germline CDR1 LGHNA, CDR2 YSLEER. The CDR3 totals 14 residues.